The sequence of this T cell receptor beta chain was determined in a study of lymphopenia after photon versus proton radiotherapy. General study results and limits: After lymphocyte nadir, photon-treated repertoires showed oligoclonal expansion, especially CD8+ Temra. In patients who died, overall survival fell as post-nadir TCR diversity dropped more.

The germline V and J ends were trimmed by 5 bases and 8 bases, with 18 bases remaining between them. Germline V gene lookup returns CDR1 LNHDA and CDR2 SQIVND (reference sequence). This CDR3 comprises 15 residues. A remark on this clone: Its antigen is undetermined.

Measured with immunoSEQ multiplex PCR; TCRdb has only the in-frame clones, and not every one. The data show roughly 3,000 clones, 94% seen once. The chain is built from TRBV19 and TRBJ1-4; D possibly corresponds to TRBD1 (5 bases). The sequencing used peripheral blood, collected from a patient treated with photon-based radiotherapy. The receptor's source is a woman aged 70-85 years with pancreatic cancer. In DNA, the CDR3 is TGTGCCAGTAGTCGATCAGGGAGACCAAGGGAAAAACTGTTTTTT. Protein product: CASSRSGRPREKLFF.